The 27 T cell receptor beta chains below all came from one sample that was sequenced in a study of blood T cell repertoires in COVID-19. Some clones are missing from TCRdb's copy, which holds only in-frame ones; the method was immunoSEQ multiplex PCR. The data show about 340,000 clones, about nine tenths seen once. Sequenced sample: peripheral blood. These receptors all stem from a woman in her seventies with COVID-19, enrolled during active disease.

This rearrangement joins TRBV9 to TRBJ2-3; D is ambiguous. Germline V CDR1 and CDR2: SGDLS, YYNGEE. The V end was cut by 7 bases, the J end by 0 bases, with 15 bases between. The CDR3 consists of 15 residues. CDR3 bases: TGTGCCAGCGCCATAGGCGGTTCTAGCACAGATACGCAGTATTTT. Amino acids: CASAIGGSSTDTQYF.

The V and J genes are TRBV14 and TRBJ1-2; maybe TRBD1 (5 bases). The germline gives CDR1 SGHDN, CDR2 FVKESK. The CDR3 runs 15 residues. The V and J ends lost 0 bases and 4 bases respectively, with 12 bases between them. The CDR3 sequence is CASSQDYAGIYGYTF. The CDR3, as DNA: TGTGCCAGCAGCCAAGATTATGCAGGGATCTATGGCTACACCTTC.

This chain connects TRBV5-5 to TRBJ1-4; 9 bases agree with TRBD1. J lost 8 bases, V lost 4 bases, and 9 bases had no gene match. Germline lookup yields CDR1 SGHKS and CDR2 YYEKEE (reference sequence). This CDR3 has 15 residues. CDR3: CASSPGTGIKEKLFF. For the CDR3, the DNA is TGTGCCAGCAGCCCAGGGACAGGGATCAAGGAAAAACTGTTTTTT.

This clone appeared a few times. The rearrangement joins TRBV1 to TRBJ1-1. TRBV1 is described as a pseudogene. The length of the CDR3 is 17 residues. This CDR3 is CTSSQLRPSLESAEAFF. The CDR3 nucleotides read TGCACCAGCAGCCAGCTAAGGCCCTCCCTTGAGAGCGCTGAAGCTTTCTTT.

CDR3 nucleotides: TGTGCCAGCAGTTCCTTGGGGGGGGTCCAAGAGACCCAGTACTTC. Its translation is CASSSLGGVQETQYF. The chain uses TRBV27 and TRBJ2-5; 7 nucleotides agree with TRBD2. Germline V gene sequence: CDR1 MNHEY, CDR2 SMNVEV (reference sequence). Unmatched junction bases numbered 6, after V lost 4 bases and J lost 1 base. The CDR3 totals 15 residues.

V usage is TRBV3-1 (or the pseudogene TRBV3-2) and J usage is TRBJ1-2; 7 bases agree with TRBD1. J gave up 3 bases and V 4 bases, and 2 bases lay outside the gene matches. Germline-derived CDR1 and CDR2 are LGHDT and YNNKEL (reference sequence). The CDR3 contains 13 residues. In nucleotides, the CDR3 is TGTGCCAGCAGCCGACAGGGTGACTATGGCTACACCTTC. The encoded protein is CASSRQGDYGYTF.

This clone was seen a single time. The chain employs TRBV5-1 and TRBJ1-1, with 8 bases fitting TRBD1. Unmatched junction bases numbered 7, after V lost 3 bases and J lost 3 bases. Germline loops: CDR1 SGHRS, CDR2 YFSETQ. CDR3 size: 15 residues. CDR3 bases: TGCGCCAGCAGCTGGACAGGGTTGGGCGACACTGAAGCTTTCTTT. Protein sequence: CASSWTGLGDTEAFF. The full variable domain, its missing parts supplied by reference TRBV5-1 and TRBJ1-1, is KAGVTQTPRYLIKTRGQQVTLSCSPISGHRSVSWYQQTPGQGLQFLFEYFSETQRNKGNFPGRFSGRQFSNSRSEMNVSTLELGDSALYLCASSWTGLGDTEAFFGQGTRLTVV.

The chain joins TRBV28 to TRBJ2-1; D not certain. This CDR3 has 11 amino acids. Germline CDR1 reads MDHEN; CDR2 reads SYDVKM. Trimming stripped 3 bases from V and 7 bases from J, with 4 bases between. In DNA, the CDR3 is TGTGCCAGCAGTTTGGAGAATGAGCAGTTCTTC. Translation gives CASSLENEQFF.

The V and J genes are TRBV5-4 and TRBJ1-1, with TRBD1 identical over 8 bases. CDR1 is SGHNT and CDR2 is YYREEE in the germline V gene (reference sequence). V was pared by 2 bases and J by 2 bases, with 5 bases of the junction left unmatched. This CDR3 comprises 15 residues. CDR3 region: CASSFGQGQNTEAFF. CDR3 bases: TGTGCCAGCAGCTTTGGACAGGGCCAAAACACTGAAGCTTTCTTT.

This clone showed up just once. V is TRBV30 and J is TRBJ2-7, with 12 positions matching TRBD1. The J segment lost 3 bases and the V segment lost 1 base, leaving 4 bases of the junction unmatched. CDR1 GTSNPN and CDR2 SVGIG come from the germline V gene (reference sequence). The CDR3 loop spans 15 amino acids. CDR3 amino acids: CAWSGGTGGVYEQYF. CDR3 nucleotide sequence: TGTGCCTGGAGTGGAGGGACAGGGGGCGTCTACGAGCAGTACTTC.

The genes are TRBV27 and TRBJ2-2, with 9 nucleotides matching TRBD1. V was clipped by 5 bases and J by 6 bases; unmatched bases: 10. The CDR3 runs to 16 residues. CDR1 and CDR2 (germline): MNHEY, SMNVEV (reference sequence). This chain's CDR3 is CASSRITGTGPGELFF. CDR3 bases: TGTGCCAGCAGTCGAATTACCGGGACAGGGCCCGGGGAGCTGTTTTTT.

The rearrangement joins TRBV5-1 to TRBJ1-2, with D maybe TRBD1 (6 bases). V was trimmed by 4 bases and J by 2 bases, leaving 24 bases between them. Germline assignment: CDR1 SGHRS and CDR2 YFSETQ. This CDR3 spans 18 amino acids. CDR3 loop: CASSPMGATGSANYGYTF. The CDR3, as DNA: TGCGCCAGCAGCCCAATGGGGGCAACAGGGAGTGCAAACTATGGCTACACCTTC.

The chain combines TRBV27 with TRBJ2-3, with a tentative D call TRBD2 (5 bases). CDR3 size: 16 residues. Germline loops: CDR1 MNHEY, CDR2 SMNVEV (reference sequence). V lost 6 bases and J lost 0, with 16 bases in between. The CDR3 here is CASSHQRAVSTDTQYF. The CDR3 DNA reads as TGTGCCAGCAGCCACCAGCGAGCGGTTAGCACAGATACGCAGTATTTT.

This clone showed up just a few times. The chain links TRBV18 to TRBJ1-2, with 8 nucleotides matching TRBD1. The CDR3 totals 15 residues. Germline CDR1 and CDR2: KGHSH and LQKENI. Unmatched junction bases numbered 9, after V lost 6 bases and J lost 3 bases. Here the CDR3 reads CASSFFPQGDYGYTF. DNA for the CDR3: TGTGCCAGCTCTTTCTTCCCACAGGGGGACTATGGCTACACCTTC.

The genes are TRBV7-9 and TRBJ1-1, with D hard to call. The ends were cut back, 1 base at V and 10 bases at J, with 10 bases in the middle. CDR1 is SEHNR and CDR2 is FQNEAQ in the germline V gene (reference sequence). CDR3 length: 12 amino acids. In DNA form, the CDR3 reads TGTGCCAGCAGCTTAGTAGGGAGTGGAGCTTTCTTT. Its translation: CASSLVGSGAFF. The variable domain in full, with the rest retrieved from reference TRBV7-9 and TRBJ1-1, is DTGVSQNPRHKITKRGQNVTFRCDPISEHNRLYWYRQTLGQGPEFLTYFQNEAQLEKSRLLSDRFSAERPKGSFSTLEIQRTEQGDSAMYLCASSLVGSGAFFGQGTRLTVV.

The chain links TRBV15 to TRBJ2-7, with a possible D match to TRBD2 (7 bases). Germline-derived CDR1 and CDR2 are LNHNV and YYDKDF (reference sequence). The V end was cut by 2 bases, the J end by 0 bases, with 11 bases between. The CDR3 totals 15 residues. The CDR3 sequence is CATSRSGGPSYEQYF. In DNA form, the CDR3 reads TGTGCCACCAGCAGATCCGGGGGGCCCTCCTACGAGCAGTACTTC.

The V gene is TRBV4-1, the J gene TRBJ2-7; D possibly corresponds to TRBD2 (6 bases). The CDR3 is made up of 15 amino acids. V was pared by 1 base and J by 0 bases, with 10 bases between. Germline V gene sequence: CDR1 MGHRA, CDR2 YSYEKL. As DNA, the CDR3 is TGCGCCAGCAGCCAAGGGACGGGAGCCTCCTACGAGCAGTACTTC. It translates to CASSQGTGASYEQYF.

The rearrangement uses TRBV4-1 and TRBJ2-2; unclear D gene. The CDR3 has 12 amino acids. V was trimmed by 0 bases and J by 11 bases, leaving 7 bases between them. The germline V gene has CDR1 MGHRA and CDR2 YSYEKL. CDR3 loop: CASSQDLIELFF. In nucleotides, the CDR3 is TGCGCCAGCAGCCAAGACTTAATAGAGCTGTTTTTT.

Details on this clone: Other DNA sequences in the sample encode the same CDR3. The chain recombines TRBV5-1 with TRBJ1-1; TRBD1 might be the D (5 bases). Trimming stripped 4 bases from V and 0 bases from J, with 7 bases between. The V gene's germline CDR1 is SGHRS and CDR2 YFSETQ. The CDR3 runs to 13 residues. The CDR3, as DNA: TGCGCCAGCAGCACAGGAGTGAACACTGAAGCTTTCTTT. Translated, it gives CASSTGVNTEAFF.

The V call is TRBV7-6, the J call TRBJ1-6; the D gene is possibly TRBD1 (6 bases). Germline values: CDR1 SGHVS, CDR2 FNYEAQ. The V end was cut by 1 base, the J end by 8 bases, with 15 bases between. CDR3 length: 16 residues. CDR3 amino acids: CASSLEGQSGYSPLHF. DNA for the CDR3: TGTGCCAGCAGCTTAGAAGGACAGTCGGGCTATTCACCCCTCCACTTT.

This clone has a handful of counts. The J gene is TRBJ2-1, the V gene TRBV7-3; 10 bases fit TRBD1. V lost 5 bases, J lost 6 bases, and 10 bases stayed unmatched. This CDR3 has 16 amino acids. The germline V gene has CDR1 SGHTA and CDR2 FQGTGA. The CDR3 nucleotides read TGTGCCAGCAGCGGGCGGGACAGGGGAAACATCAATGAGCAGTTCTTC. This encodes CASSGRDRGNINEQFF.

The chain uses TRBV6-5 and TRBJ2-7; tentative D call: TRBD1 (5 bases). The V and J ends lost 2 bases and 1 base respectively, with 9 bases between them. The CDR3 is made up of 14 amino acids. Germline values: CDR1 MNHEY, CDR2 SVGAGI. The CDR3 protein is CASSYAGRSYEQYF. The CDR3 DNA follows: TGTGCCAGCAGTTACGCAGGGCGATCCTACGAGCAGTACTTC.

Only one count was recorded for this clone. This chain connects TRBV19 to TRBJ2-1; TRBD1 aligns across 7 bases. Germline lookup yields CDR1 LNHDA and CDR2 SQIVND (reference sequence). The CDR3 consists of 15 residues. V lost 3 bases and J lost 0; bases outside the gene matches: 2. The CDR3 is CASSMGDSSYNEQFF. For the CDR3, the DNA is TGTGCCAGTAGTATGGGGGACAGCTCCTACAATGAGCAGTTCTTC.

J is TRBJ1-2 and V is TRBV28; TRBD1 aligns across 8 bases. In germline, CDR1 is MDHEN, CDR2 SYDVKM. With V trimmed by 5 bases and J by 10 bases, 9 bases remained unmatched. The CDR3 sequence is 13 residues long. This chain's CDR3 is CASSPGTGLDYTF. CDR3 DNA: TGTGCCAGCAGTCCCGGGACAGGATTGGACTACACCTTC.

The chain is built from TRBV2 and TRBJ1-4; no firm D call. Trimming shortened V by 8 bases and J by 5 bases, and 12 bases separated the two germline ends. Germline V gene sequence: CDR1 SNHLY, CDR2 FYNNEI. This CDR3 has 13 amino acids. CDR3 in amino acids: CASVASRNEKLFF. The DNA of the CDR3 is TGTGCCAGCGTTGCTTCGCGGAATGAAAAACTGTTTTTT.

J is TRBJ1-2 and V is TRBV18; tentative D call: TRBD1 (5 bases). V lost 2 bases and J lost 5, with 12 bases in between. CDR3 length: 14 residues. CDR1 KGHSH and CDR2 LQKENI come from the germline V gene. The CDR3 loop reads CASSPSREEYGYTF. In DNA, the CDR3 is TGTGCCAGCTCACCAAGCAGGGAGGAATATGGCTACACCTTC.

This chain uses TRBV7-2 with TRBJ2-7; D uncertain. CDR3 size: 12 residues. Trimming took 5 bases from V and 2 from J, leaving 7 bases between them. Germline values: CDR1 SGHTA, CDR2 FQGNSA. Written as DNA, the CDR3 is TGTGCCAGCAGCCTAACCCCCTACGAGCAGTACTTC. Residues: CASSLTPYEQYF.